This record concerns one T cell receptor (beta chain) sequence. Coverage ceases 3 residues before the CDR3 finishes, and the germline J gene fills in the end. The data were obtained in a study of T cells in women clearing cervical HPV infection. The data were produced by immunoSEQ multiplex PCR, yet TCRdb's version contains in-frame clones alone and is incomplete. The sample has about 12,000 clones; the top ten hold about 10%. CDR3 size: 15 residues. The V end was cut by 1 base, the J end by 0 bases, with 8 bases between. Germline loops: CDR1 LNHDA, CDR2 SQIVND (reference sequence). This sequence was found in a woman aged 18 to 75 with a cervical HPV16 infection that either progressed to CIN3+ or cleared (not recorded which). The chain has TRBV19 and TRBJ2-3; D call uncertain. The sample consisted of blood buffy coat. The CDR3 region is CASSIGRASTDTQYF. Incomplete CDR3 DNA: TGTGCCAGTAGTATAGGAAGAGCTAGCACAGATACG.